Given below is one T cell receptor (beta chain) in context. This record belongs to a study of blood T cells in healthy people across ages. V was shortened by 4 bases and J by 3 bases, with 15 bases between the two germline ends. This CDR3 contains 15 residues. The germline CDR1 and CDR2 sequences are PRHDT and FYEKMQ (reference sequence). A J-beta primer mix and a sample-barcoded 5' primer were used in a second PCR of roughly 6 to 11 cycles. Any given sample supplied a minimum of 3 million CDR3-containing paired-end reads. TCRdb recomputed calls from the 5' RACE reads with MiXCR, one row per CDR3 protein. The data show more than 450,000 distinct CDR3 sequences, about 27% seen once. This sample was also put to use in a study of T cells of mothers and their children.

This clonotype originated in a boy aged 2 to 10 in good health. The sample consisted of blood. The chain couples TRBV13 to TRBJ1-1; possible D gene TRBD1, 5 bases. The CDR3 sequence is CASSSLTGVYTEAFF. In DNA, the CDR3 is TGTGCCAGCAGCTCCCTTACGGGGGTTTACACTGAAGCTTTCTTT.